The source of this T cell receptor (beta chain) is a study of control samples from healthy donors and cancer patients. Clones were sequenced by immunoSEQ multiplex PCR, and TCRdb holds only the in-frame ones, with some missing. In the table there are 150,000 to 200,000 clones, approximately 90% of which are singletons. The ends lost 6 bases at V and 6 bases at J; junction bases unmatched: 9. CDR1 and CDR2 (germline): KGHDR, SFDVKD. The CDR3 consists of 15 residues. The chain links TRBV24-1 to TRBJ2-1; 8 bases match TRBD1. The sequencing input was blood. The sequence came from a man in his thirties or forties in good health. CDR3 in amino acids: CATSLRGQGANEQFF. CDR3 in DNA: TGTGCCACCAGTCTTCGGGGTCAGGGGGCCAATGAGCAGTTCTTC.